This is a list of T cell receptor beta chains from one sample in a study of cytomegalovirus exposure and HLA in healthy donors. The data were produced by immunoSEQ multiplex PCR, yet TCRdb's version contains in-frame clones alone and is incomplete. The sample contains about 190,000 clones, 75% to 80% of which appear only once. The specimen was PBMCs. These receptors originate from a woman aged 30 to 39 in good health and CMV-seropositive. Each CDR3 is given with its conserved first and last residue. Each record gives: V gene, clone size, J gene, D gene, CDR3 protein, CDR3 DNA. A D gene is named only where the DNA matches it firmly. Size is omitted from some rows. Given values are once, few, many or a class for expanded clones.

>TRBV7-3|few|TRBJ2-1|TRBD2
CASSSTSGGWNEQFF
TGTGCCAGCAGCTCAACTAGCGGGGGGTGGAATGAGCAGTTCTTC
>TRBV5-6|NA|TRBJ1-3|NA
CASSFWTRSGNTIYF
TGTGCCAGCAGCTTTTGGACACGCTCTGGAAACACCATATATTTT
>TRBV9|NA|TRBJ2-1|NA
CASSVEGSYNEQFF
TGTGCCAGCAGCGTGGAGGGGTCCTACAATGAGCAGTTCTTC
>TRBV5-4|NA|TRBJ2-5|TRBD2
CASSLGLAGEKETQYF
TGTGCCAGCAGCTTGGGACTAGCGGGAGAAAAAGAGACCCAGTACTTC
>TRBV10-3|NA|TRBJ2-3|NA
CAISAGGASTDTQYF
TGTGCCATCAGTGCTGGCGGGGCCAGCACAGATACGCAGTATTTT
>TRBV27|NA|TRBJ2-1|TRBD1
CASRPTTGTGESEQFF
TGTGCCAGCAGGCCTACTACCGGGACAGGGGAAAGTGAGCAGTTCTTC
>TRBV20-1|NA|TRBJ2-2|NA
CSGQGTGELFF
TGCAGTGGCCAGGGTACCGGGGAGCTGTTTTTT
>TRBV28|NA|TRBJ2-2|NA
CASRLAPGELFF
TGTGCCAGCAGGCTAGCCCCCGGGGAGCTGTTTTTT
>TRBV15|NA|TRBJ2-7|NA
CATSRDDRSEQYF
TGTGCCACCAGCAGAGATGACAGATCTGAGCAGTACTTC
>TRBV6-4|NA|TRBJ2-3|NA
CASSETGDGYTDTQYF
TGTGCCAGCAGTGAAACGGGAGACGGTTACACAGATACGCAGTATTTT
>TRBV14|few|TRBJ1-1|NA
CASSQSSRGSGAFF
TGTGCCAGCAGCCAATCTTCCCGGGGAAGCGGAGCTTTCTTT
>TRBV28|NA|TRBJ2-7|NA
CASSSGRAYEQYF
TGTGCCAGCAGTTCTGGCAGGGCGTACGAGCAGTACTTC
>TRBV18|NA|TRBJ2-5|NA
CASSTKQGWETQYF
TGTGCCAGCTCAACCAAACAGGGCTGGGAGACCCAGTACTTC
>TRBV4-1|few|TRBJ2-3|NA
CASSQEGGTDTQYF
TGCGCCAGCAGCCAGGAAGGGGGCACAGATACGCAGTATTTT
>TRBV6-6|NA|TRBJ2-7|NA
CASSYYLGGVYEQYF
TGTGCCAGCAGTTACTACCTAGGGGGGGTCTACGAGCAGTACTTC
>TRBV4-1|NA|TRBJ1-3|NA
CASSQVFMHRQSGNTIYF
TGCGCCAGCAGCCAAGTTTTTATGCACAGGCAGTCTGGAAACACCATATATTTT
>TRBV5-1|few|TRBJ2-3|NA
CASSQNPTDTQYF
TGCGCCAGCAGCCAGAACCCCACAGATACGCAGTATTTT
>TRBV7-3|NA|TRBJ1-2|TRBD1
CASSQQTGELARYTF
TGTGCCAGCAGCCAACAGACAGGGGAGTTGGCCCGCTACACCTTC
>TRBV4-3|NA|TRBJ2-7|NA
CASSQVLSYEQYF
TGCGCCAGCAGCCAAGTTCTCTCCTACGAGCAGTACTTC
>TRBV6-4|once|TRBJ2-1|NA
CASTTRVGSEQFF
TGTGCCAGCACAACTAGGGTCGGGAGTGAGCAGTTCTTC
>TRBV15|NA|TRBJ2-7|NA
CATSRDQGLVREQYF
TGTGCCACCAGCAGAGATCAAGGCTTGGTCAGGGAGCAGTACTTC
>TRBV2|NA|TRBJ2-3|TRBD2
CAFVTREAPDTQYF
TGTGCCTTCGTGACCCGGGAGGCCCCAGATACGCAGTATTTT
>TRBV18|NA|TRBJ2-3|NA
CASSPTGGTDTQYF
TGTGCCAGCTCACCAACGGGGGGCACAGATACGCAGTATTTT
>TRBV7-2|NA|TRBJ2-6|NA
CASSQRASGANVLTF
TGTGCCAGCAGCCAACGAGCCTCTGGGGCCAACGTCCTGACTTTC
>TRBV5-1|once|TRBJ2-7|TRBD2
CASSLTSGGYEQYF
TGCGCCAGCAGCTTGACTAGCGGGGGCTACGAGCAGTACTTC
>TRBV29-1|NA|TRBJ2-1|TRBD2
CSARTSGDLYNEQFF
TGCAGCGCTAGGACTAGCGGGGATCTCTACAATGAGCAGTTCTTC
>TRBV5-3|NA|TRBJ2-7|TRBD1
CARSADRGLHEQYF
TGTGCCAGAAGCGCGGACAGGGGGCTCCACGAGCAGTACTTC
>TRBV6-5|NA|TRBJ1-1|NA
CASSRAKTGEAFF
TGTGCCAGCTCGCGGGCTAAGACAGGTGAAGCTTTCTTT
>TRBV19|NA|TRBJ1-5|NA
CASSITREQPQHF
TGTGCCAGTAGTATTACGAGGGAGCAGCCCCAGCATTTT
>TRBV2|NA|TRBJ2-3|NA
CASSEALVTRVTDTQYF
TGTGCCAGCAGTGAAGCGCTGGTGACTAGAGTCACAGATACGCAGTATTTT
>TRBV10-1|NA|TRBJ2-3|NA
CASSESATSTDTQYF
TGCGCCAGCAGTGAGTCGGCGACTAGCACAGATACGCAGTATTTT
>TRBV7-8|once|TRBJ1-2|NA
CASSLVRAGYYGYTF
TGTGCCAGCAGCTTAGTGAGGGCCGGATACTATGGCTACACCTTC
>TRBV5-6|NA|TRBJ2-4|TRBD2
CASSLRTGGWDKNIQYF
TGTGCCAGCAGCTTGAGGACGGGAGGATGGGACAAAAACATTCAGTACTTC
>TRBV27|NA|TRBJ2-7|NA
CASSVFGYRYEQYF
TGTGCCAGCAGTGTCTTCGGGTATCGATACGAGCAGTACTTC
>TRBV6-1|NA|TRBJ1-2|NA
CASSEEAGKRDFYGYTF
TGTGCCAGCAGTGAAGAGGCGGGTAAACGGGACTTCTATGGCTACACCTTC
>TRBV27|NA|TRBJ1-1|NA
CASSAIGGAGNTEAFF
TGTGCCAGCAGTGCGATAGGGGGGGCTGGGAACACTGAAGCTTTCTTT
>TRBV4-1|NA|TRBJ2-1|TRBD2
CASSQDPSGSCNEQFF
TGCGCCAGCAGCCAAGACCCTAGCGGGAGCTGCAATGAGCAGTTCTTC
>TRBV7-3|NA|TRBJ2-1|TRBD2
CASSWSGAWNEQFF
TGTGCCAGCAGTTGGAGCGGGGCCTGGAATGAGCAGTTCTTC
>TRBV4-1|few|TRBJ1-4|NA
CASSQDEGATNEKLFF
TGCGCCAGCAGCCAAGACGAGGGGGCAACTAATGAAAAACTGTTTTTT
>TRBV10-2|NA|TRBJ2-1|TRBD2
CASSEAGRSYNEQFF
TGCGCCAGCAGTGAGGCCGGGAGGTCCTACAATGAGCAGTTCTTC
>TRBV6-6|NA|TRBJ1-2|NA
CASSSRAGYTF
TGTGCCAGCAGCTCCAGGGCTGGCTACACCTTC
>TRBV21-1|NA|TRBJ2-5|NA
CASLKPQYF
TGTGCCAGCCTAAAGCCCCAGTACTTC
>TRBV6-1|NA|TRBJ1-1|NA
CASSERRLRDTEAFF
TGTGCCAGCAGTGAAAGGCGGCTACGGGACACTGAAGCTTTCTTT
>TRBV11-2|NA|TRBJ2-4|NA
CASSLAVDIQYF
TGTGCCAGCAGCTTAGCGGTGGACATTCAGTACTTC
>TRBV5-1|NA|TRBJ2-1|NA
CASSLAGGPAGNEQFF
TGCGCCAGCAGCTTGGCGGGCGGGCCGGCGGGAAATGAGCAGTTCTTC
>TRBV19|NA|TRBJ1-1|NA
CASSTNRVKNTEAFF
TGTGCCAGTAGTACTAACAGGGTTAAGAACACTGAAGCTTTCTTT
>TRBV15|NA|TRBJ1-2|NA
CATSRDLKVGPSGYTF
TGTGCCACCAGCAGAGACCTCAAAGTTGGGCCATCTGGCTACACCTTC
>TRBV27|NA|TRBJ1-6|NA
CASSTTGLPLHF
TGTGCCAGCAGTACCACGGGGTTACCCCTCCACTTT
>TRBV5-1|NA|TRBJ2-1|TRBD2
CASSALGGDYNEQFF
TGCGCCAGCAGCGCCCTGGGGGGGGACTACAATGAGCAGTTCTTC
>TRBV5-6|few|TRBJ2-7|NA
CASSLAGPYEQYF
TGTGCCAGCAGCTTGGCAGGTCCCTACGAGCAGTACTTC
>TRBV5-8|NA|TRBJ1-2|TRBD1
CASSFTHRGDGYTF
TGTGCCAGCAGCTTTACACACAGGGGAGATGGCTACACCTTC
>TRBV19|NA|TRBJ2-1|NA
CASSGETYNEQFF
TGTGCCAGTAGCGGTGAGACCTACAATGAGCAGTTCTTC
>TRBV7-6|NA|TRBJ2-6|NA
CASSLWRSGANVLTF
TGTGCCAGCAGCTTGTGGAGGTCTGGGGCCAACGTCCTGACTTTC
>TRBV19|NA|TRBJ2-1|TRBD2
CASSWTSGSVINEQFF
TGTGCCAGTAGTTGGACTAGCGGGAGCGTTATCAATGAGCAGTTCTTC
>TRBV27|NA|TRBJ2-7|NA
CASSPTGYEQYF
TGTGCCAGCAGCCCAACGGGTTACGAGCAGTACTTC
>TRBV7-8|few|TRBJ2-7|NA
CASSPHGGGRPVYEQYF
TGTGCCAGCAGCCCCCACGGCGGCGGCCGACCAGTCTACGAGCAGTACTTC
>TRBV7-9|once|TRBJ2-5|TRBD1
CASSLGQGYETQYF
TGTGCCAGCAGCTTAGGACAGGGTTACGAGACCCAGTACTTC
>TRBV5-1|NA|TRBJ2-2|NA
CASSVQPNGELFF
TGCGCCAGCAGCGTACAGCCGAACGGGGAGCTGTTTTTT
>TRBV29-1|NA|TRBJ2-1|NA
CSAGDSTSTEQFF
TGCAGCGCCGGGGATTCGACTAGTACCGAGCAGTTCTTC